Shown below are 19 T cell receptor beta chains from a single sample sequenced in a study of blood T cells in healthy people across ages. Through a sample-barcoded 5' primer and a J-beta primer mix, a second PCR was run for about 7 to 12 cycles. TCRdb independently ran MiXCR on the 5' RACE reads; one entry per CDR3 protein. The profile shows approximately 1.5 million distinct CDR3 sequences, around 40% of them singletons. Sequenced: blood. These receptors were obtained from a woman aged 18-29 years in good health.

The chain uses TRBV6-6 and TRBJ1-6; TRBD1 might be the D (5 bases). Germline V gene sequence: CDR1 MNHNY, CDR2 SVGAGI (reference sequence). V lost 7 bases and J lost 5, with 12 bases in between. This CDR3 contains 14 residues. Here the CDR3 DNA reads TGTGCCAGCACCCTGGGGGGGGATAATTCACCCCTCCACTTT. Protein product: CASTLGGDNSPLHF.

The chain uses TRBV29-1 and TRBJ1-4; a possible D gene is TRBD1 (6 bases). Trimming took 7 bases from V and 5 from J, leaving 11 bases between them. The CDR3 extends over 12 amino acids. Germline assignment: CDR1 SQVTM and CDR2 ANQGSEA. In nucleotides, the CDR3 is TGCAGCGCCCAGGGGTTGAATGAAAAACTGTTTTTT. Its translation: CSAQGLNEKLFF.

The rearrangement joins TRBV18 to TRBJ2-1; no reliable D call. V gave up 6 bases and J gave up 1 base, with 10 bases separating them. Germline V gives CDR1 KGHSH, CDR2 LQKENI. There are 14 residues in the CDR3. DNA of the CDR3: TGTGCCAGCTCTGAGACACTGTCCTACAATGAGCAGTTCTTC. Amino acids: CASSETLSYNEQFF.

V usage is TRBV4-3 and J usage is TRBJ2-3, with no clear D. Trimming left V 1 base short and J 0 bases short, with 11 bases between. Germline V gives CDR1 LGHNA, CDR2 YSLEER. CDR3 size: 16 residues. CDR3 in DNA: TGCGCCAGCAGCCAAGCTACAACAACTAGCACAGATACGCAGTATTTT. This codes for CASSQATTTSTDTQYF.

The V call is TRBV20-1, the J call TRBJ2-7, with a possible D match to TRBD1 (5 bases). V was shortened by 0 bases and J by 0 bases, with 9 bases between the two germline ends. The CDR3 is 14 residues long. Germline V gene sequence: CDR1 DFQATT, CDR2 SNEGSKA (reference sequence). The CDR3 DNA is TGCAGTGCTAGAGATCAGGGCCACTCCTACGAGCAGTACTTC. Translating gives CSARDQGHSYEQYF.

Regarding this clonotype: At one end, the junction sequence differs from germline, possibly due to a read error. In DNA form, the CDR3 reads TGCGCCAGTCAGGGGGGGGTCCCCGGGGAGCTGTTTTTT. Translating it yields CASQGGVPGELFF. The chain couples TRBV12-3 or TRBV12-4 to TRBJ2-2, with D possibly being TRBD1 or TRBD2 (7 bases each). The length of the CDR3 is 13 residues.

The rearrangement uses TRBV4-2 and TRBJ1-2, with a weak D call TRBD1 (6 bases). Trimming removed 5 bases from V and 7 bases from J, with 11 bases in between. Germline V gives CDR1 LGHNA, CDR2 YNFKEQ. This CDR3 region has 12 residues. CDR3 sequence (DNA): TGTGCCAGCAGCTCACAGGGCCCTGGCTACACCTTC. Encoded protein: CASSSQGPGYTF.

The chain recombines TRBV6-2 or TRBV6-3 with TRBJ2-4; 8 nucleotides agree with TRBD2. This CDR3 is 15 amino acids long. V trimming: 0 bases; J trimming: 6 bases; junction bases outside the gene matches: 4. Looked up from germline, CDR1 is MNHEY and CDR2 is SVGEGT. Written as DNA, the CDR3 is TGTGCCAGCAGTTACTCCGGGAGGGCCGGAAACATTCAGTACTTC. It encodes CASSYSGRAGNIQYF.

The chain has TRBV29-1 and TRBJ2-1; D unresolved. CDR1 is SQVTM, CDR2 ANQGSEA, per germline. Trimming took 3 bases from V and 0 from J, leaving 6 bases between them. CDR3 length: 13 amino acids. The CDR3 DNA reads TGCAGCGTTGATACCAGCTCCTACAATGAGCAGTTCTTC. Encoded protein: CSVDTSSYNEQFF.

J is TRBJ2-2 and V is TRBV5-1; D tentatively fits TRBD1 or TRBD2 (5 bases each). CDR3 length equals 16 residues. Trimming removed 4 bases at V and 8 bases at J, with 21 bases between. Germline-derived CDR1 and CDR2 are SGHRS and YFSETQ. The CDR3 loop is CASSKITFTGGGELFF. The CDR3 region has the DNA TGCGCCAGCAGCAAAATTACTTTTACAGGAGGAGGGGAGCTGTTTTTT.

The CDR3 DNA is TGCGCCAGCAGTCCCGGGGCTCACCTTCGATTGATTGAAGCTTTCTTT. This encodes CASSPGAHLRLIEAFF. The rearrangement joins TRBV5-1 to TRBJ1-1; D possibly corresponds to TRBD1 (5 bases). Germline CDR1 SGHRS, CDR2 YFSETQ. The CDR3 is 16 amino acids. Trimming pared 5 bases from V and 7 bases from J, leaving 24 bases between.

J is TRBJ2-5 and V is TRBV6-5; 13 bases match TRBD2. Losses at the gene ends were 7 bases for V and 3 bases for J; bases not matched to a gene: 5. Germline V gene lookup returns CDR1 MNHEY and CDR2 SVGAGI. The length of the CDR3 is 15 residues. CDR3: CASKLAGGLEETQYF. CDR3 in DNA: TGTGCCAGCAAACTAGCGGGGGGGCTCGAAGAGACCCAGTACTTC.

The chain joins TRBV7-2 to TRBJ2-7; tentatively, D is TRBD2 (5 bases). V was trimmed by 1 base and J by 3 bases, leaving 10 bases between them. CDR3 length: 14 residues. Germline CDR1 SGHTA, CDR2 FQGNSA. Here the CDR3 reads CASSLVRGNYEQYF. The CDR3 DNA reads TGTGCCAGCAGCTTAGTCAGAGGGAACTACGAGCAGTACTTC.

The chain is built from TRBV20-1 and TRBJ1-5; unclear D gene. Germline CDR1 is DFQATT and CDR2 is SNEGSKA (reference sequence). The CDR3 spans 14 residues. V was pared by 5 bases and J by 4 bases, with 15 bases between. The CDR3 DNA is TGCAGTGCTCCCCAGACTGGGAGAAATCAGCCCCAGCATTTT. Translation gives CSAPQTGRNQPQHF.

This clonotype was counted a few times. This rearrangement joins TRBV29-1 to TRBJ2-7; D is undetermined. In germline, CDR1 is SQVTM, CDR2 ANQGSEA. Trimming pared 6 bases from V and 1 base from J, leaving 16 bases between. This CDR3 is built from 14 residues. In nucleotides, the CDR3 is TGCAGCGTGTCTTGGCCCCAGCGATCCTACGAGCAGTACTTC. Its translation: CSVSWPQRSYEQYF.

V usage is TRBV27 and J usage is TRBJ1-5; 8 bases line up with TRBD1. Trimming removed 5 bases from V and 6 bases from J; junction bases left unmatched: 9. Germline V gene data show CDR1 as MNHEY and CDR2 as SMNVEV (reference sequence). CDR3 length: 15 residues. The CDR3 DNA sequence: TGTGCCAGCAGTGCGACTCCAGGGGGCCCTCAGCCCCAGCATTTT. Residues: CASSATPGGPQPQHF.

The rearrangement joins TRBV9 to TRBJ1-5, with D maybe TRBD1 (6 bases). This CDR3 spans 15 amino acids. V dropped 0 bases and J dropped 1 base, with 8 bases sitting between them. CDR1 SGDLS and CDR2 YYNGEE come from the germline V gene. The CDR3 spells CASSVEGVSNQPQHF. As DNA, the CDR3 is TGTGCCAGCAGCGTAGAGGGGGTCAGCAATCAGCCCCAGCATTTT. Full variable domain (missing parts from reference TRBV9 and TRBJ1-5): DSGVTQTPKHLITATGQRVTLRCSPRSGDLSVYWYQQSLDQGLQFLIQYYNGEERAKGNILERFSAQQFPDLHSELNLSSLELGDSALYFCASSVEGVSNQPQHFGDGTRLSIL.

V usage is TRBV6-1 and J usage is TRBJ1-2; D gene ambiguous. The CDR3 totals 14 residues. The V end was cut by 4 bases, the J end by 4 bases, with 13 bases between. Germline V gives CDR1 MNHNS, CDR2 SASEGT. This CDR3 reads CASSVVQSTYGYTF. Written as DNA, the CDR3 is TGTGCCAGCAGTGTTGTACAGAGCACCTATGGCTACACCTTC.

Note on this clonotype: A junction end diverges from the germline sequence, so it may reflect a read error. The chain carries TRBV20-1 and TRBJ2-3; unclear D gene. Germline loops: CDR1 DFQATT, CDR2 SNEGSKA (reference sequence). The CDR3 totals 17 residues. As DNA, the CDR3 is TGCAGTGCTAGCCCAGTGATTCCTGACATTAGCACAGCTACGCAGTATTTT. Protein: CSASPVIPDISTATQYF.